Shown below are 9 T cell receptor beta chains from a single sample sequenced in a study of tissue T cells after allogeneic stem cell transplantation. Time point reported: mouse harvest day 7 after allogeneic transplant. Mouse grafts combined 10^7 T-cell-depleted bone marrow cells with 10^6 splenic CD5+ T cells. Sequenced by immunoSEQ multiplex PCR; TCRdb stores in-frame clones only, minus some. Of some 10,000 clones in the sample, around two fifths were seen once. Specimen: skin. Receptors originate from a female BALB/c mouse given C57BL/6 T cells with graft-versus-host disease after an allogeneic hematopoietic cell transplant.

Comment on this clone: The genes and germline here are from mouse. The read falls 1 residue short of the CDR3 end, and the missing part is taken from the germline J gene. The chain has TRBV12-1 and TRBJ2-1, with 8 bases fitting TRBD2. The CDR3 is 15 residues long. V was clipped by 0 bases and J by 3 bases; unmatched bases: 3. Germline CDR1 SGHSN, CDR2 HYEKVE. CDR3 sequence: CASSLVLGGYAEQFF. CDR3 bases read: TGTGCCAGCTCTCTCGTTCTGGGGGGCTATGCTGAGCAGTTC.

This clone was observed a handful of times. The germline and genes are mouse ones. Read coverage stops 1 residue before the CDR3 terminus; the germline J gene supplies the remainder. The V call is TRBV23, the J call TRBJ1-1; TRBD1, the D gene given by the table, was not confirmed from the DNA. The CDR3 runs to 15 residues. Germline CDR1 is KGHTA and CDR2 is FQNQQP. The CDR3 spells CSSSQSGTANTEVFF. The covered CDR3 bases are TGCTCCAGCAGTCAATCGGGGACAGCAAACACAGAAGTCTTC.

This clone was counted only a few times. Mouse germline and gene names are used. Read coverage stops 1 residue before the CDR3 terminus; the germline J gene supplies the remainder. The rearrangement uses TRBV26 and TRBJ2-1, with 9 bases that match TRBD1. V lost 3 bases to trimming and J lost 4 bases; unmatched junction nucleotides: 7. CDR1 is KGHPV, CDR2 FQNQEV, per germline (reference sequence). The CDR3 is 16 residues long. The chain's CDR3 is CASSLLPGQGYAEQFF. The DNA read from the CDR3 is TGTGCCAGCAGTCTCCTTCCGGGACAGGGATATGCTGAGCAGTTC.

Comment on this clone: Genes and germline come from the mouse. Sequencing ends 1 residue short of the CDR3 end; the germline J gene provides the rest. The J gene is TRBJ2-1, the V gene TRBV3, with 9 bases lining up with TRBD2. J gave up 3 bases and V 5 bases, and 2 bases lay outside the gene matches. CDR1 is SNHLY, CDR2 FYNGKV, per germline (reference sequence). The CDR3 loop spans 14 amino acids. CDR3 DNA (partial): TGTGCCAGCAGCCCGGGACTGGGCTATGCTGAGCAGTTC. It specifies CASSPGLGYAEQF. The whole CDR3 sequence is CASSPGLGYAEQFF.

Concerning this clone itself: Germline and genes here are mouse. The read gets to within 1 residue of the CDR3 end, and the germline J gene fills in the rest. The chain joins TRBV12-1 to TRBJ2-4, with TRBD2 matching 10 bases. This CDR3 contains 14 residues. Germline V CDR1 and CDR2: SGHSN, HYEKVE. J gave up 4 bases and V 2 bases, and 2 bases lay outside the gene matches. CDR3 residues: CASSPGLGENTLYF. CDR3 bases read: TGTGCCAGCTCTCCCGGACTGGGGGAAAACACCTTGTAC.

With regard to this clone: Germline and genes: mouse. The CDR3 end is not reached by the read, which stops 1 residue before it; the germline J gene fills it in. This sequence joins TRBV26 and TRBJ2-3; no clear D. There are 14 residues in the CDR3. V was cut by 3 bases and J by 0 bases, with 7 bases left in between. The germline gives CDR1 KGHPV, CDR2 FQNQEV (reference sequence). CDR3 protein: CASSLSISAETLYF. CDR3 DNA, as far as it was read: TGTGCCAGCAGTCTCAGCATTAGTGCAGAAACGCTGTAT.

By frequency in the sample, this clone is large. The gene symbols are mouse symbols. The read terminates 1 residue before the CDR3 end, so the remaining end is supplied by the germline J gene. This chain uses TRBV12-2 with TRBJ2-1; possible D gene TRBD1, 5 bases. The CDR3 runs 11 residues. Germline assignment: CDR1 SGHLS and CDR2 HYDKME. Trimming removed 6 bases from V and 7 bases from J, with 9 bases in between. CDR3 protein: CASLGEAEQFF. The CDR3 DNA, read in part, is TGTGCCAGCCTAGGGGAGGCTGAGCAGTTC.

For this clone: Germline and genes: mouse. The read ends 1 residue before the CDR3 terminus; that terminus is restored from the germline J gene. The chain combines TRBV16 with TRBJ1-2; D ambiguous. Trimming removed 0 bases from V and 2 bases from J, with 4 bases in between. The CDR3 sequence is 13 residues long. From germline, CDR1 is SGHSA and CDR2 FRNQAP. The CDR3 is CASSLDWNSDYTF. The sequenced CDR3 bases are TGTGCAAGCAGCTTAGATTGGAACTCCGACTACACC. The entire variable domain, with the rest obtained from reference TRBV16 and TRBJ1-2, is as follows: NAGVIQTPRHKVTGKGQEATLWCEPISGHSAVFWYRQTIVQGLEFLTYFRNQAPIDDSGMPKERFSAQMPNQSHSTLKIQSTQPQDSAVYLCASSLDWNSDYTFGSGTRLLVI.

This clone was seen a single time. The gene names here belong to mouse. The CDR3 end is not reached by the read, which stops 1 residue before it; the germline J gene fills it in. The chain joins TRBV19 to TRBJ1-6, with D unresolved. TRBJ1-6 is an ORF for which the function is uncertain. This CDR3 is built from 16 residues. The germline CDR1 and CDR2 sequences are FNHDT and SITEND (reference sequence). V lost 2 bases and J lost 0, with 9 bases in between. The CDR3 loop reads CASSISQNSYNSPLYF. CDR3 DNA, as far as it was read: TGTGCCAGCAGTATCTCACAGAATTCCTATAATTCGCCCCTCTAC.